This is a list of T cell receptor beta chains from one sample in a study of blood T cell repertoires in COVID-19. Profiled with immunoSEQ multiplex PCR; TCRdb holds only in-frame clones, not every one. The sample has tens of thousands of clones, around nine tenths seen once. Sequencing was done on a sample of peripheral blood. These receptors were collected from a man older than 75 with active or convalescent COVID-19. Both conserved end residues are part of each CDR3. D genes are given only for firm matches. Where a row states a size, it is once, few, many or the class of an expanded clone; other rows omit it.

d_gene: .
j_gene: TRBJ2-2
v_gene: TRBV18
abundance: .
CDR3nt: TGTGCCAGCTCACGCGACCCTGGGACTTCCACCGGGGAGCTGTTTTTT
CDR3aa: CASSRDPGTSTGELFF

d_gene: TRBD2
j_gene: TRBJ2-3
v_gene: TRBV9
abundance: once
CDR3nt: TGTGCCAGCAGCGGACCTCCCCCGGGACTAGCGGGGCGTCAGACTAGCACAGATACGCAGTATTTT
CDR3aa: CASSGPPPGLAGRQTSTDTQYF

d_gene: TRBD1
j_gene: TRBJ2-3
v_gene: TRBV19
abundance: .
CDR3nt: TGTGCCAGTAGGCCGGGACAGGATCGAACAGATACGCAGTATTTT
CDR3aa: CASRPGQDRTDTQYF

d_gene: .
j_gene: TRBJ2-3
v_gene: TRBV4-2
abundance: .
CDR3nt: TGTGCCAGCAGCCAAGATCCCCGCATGGGGGAGGGGGTTCCAGATACGCAGTATTTT
CDR3aa: CASSQDPRMGEGVPDTQYF

d_gene: .
j_gene: TRBJ2-5
v_gene: TRBV19
abundance: .
CDR3nt: TGTGCCAGTAGTATACCTCCCCGGGAGACCCAGTACTTC
CDR3aa: CASSIPPRETQYF

d_gene: .
j_gene: TRBJ2-3
v_gene: TRBV24-1
abundance: .
CDR3nt: TGTGCCACCAGTGACCCAACTAGCGACCCGAGGGGGGATACGCAGTATTTT
CDR3aa: CATSDPTSDPRGDTQYF

d_gene: TRBD2
j_gene: TRBJ2-1
v_gene: TRBV5-1
abundance: .
CDR3nt: TGCGCCAGCAGCCGGGGGGCGCCGGGACTAGCGGGTGACGAGCAGTTCTTC
CDR3aa: CASSRGAPGLAGDEQFF

d_gene: TRBD1
j_gene: TRBJ1-3
v_gene: TRBV18
abundance: .
CDR3nt: TGTGCCAGCTCACCCTCGGACAGGGGTGGAAACACCATATATTTT
CDR3aa: CASSPSDRGGNTIYF

d_gene: TRBD1
j_gene: TRBJ1-5
v_gene: TRBV7-8
abundance: .
CDR3nt: TGTGCCAGCAGCTTAGTGGTACAGGGGATAAATCAGCCCCAGCATTTT
CDR3aa: CASSLVVQGINQPQHF

d_gene: TRBD1
j_gene: TRBJ1-1
v_gene: TRBV6-5
abundance: .
CDR3nt: TGTGCCAGCCAAAGACAGGGGGGGAACACTGAAGCTTTCTTT
CDR3aa: CASQRQGGNTEAFF

d_gene: .
j_gene: TRBJ1-4
v_gene: TRBV28
abundance: .
CDR3nt: TGTGCCAGCAGTCTCCTGACAGCAACTAATGAAAAACTGTTTTTT
CDR3aa: CASSLLTATNEKLFF

d_gene: .
j_gene: TRBJ1-4
v_gene: TRBV5-1
abundance: .
CDR3nt: TGCGCCAGCAGCTTGGGGGAGCGTGTTAATGAAAAACTGTTTTTT
CDR3aa: CASSLGERVNEKLFF

d_gene: .
j_gene: TRBJ2-3
v_gene: TRBV2
abundance: .
CDR3nt: TGTGCCAGCAGTGATCTCCGTAGGGGCGGGGAGCAGTATTTT
CDR3aa: CASSDLRRGGEQYF

d_gene: .
j_gene: TRBJ1-2
v_gene: TRBV7-2
abundance: .
CDR3nt: TGTGCCAGCAGCTTAAGTGTTGGCCCCGGGGGAAATGGCTACACCTTC
CDR3aa: CASSLSVGPGGNGYTF

d_gene: TRBD1
j_gene: TRBJ1-6
v_gene: TRBV5-1
abundance: .
CDR3nt: TGCGCCAGCAGCACCGGACAGGGGGATAATTCACCCCTCCACTTT
CDR3aa: CASSTGQGDNSPLHF

d_gene: .
j_gene: TRBJ1-1
v_gene: TRBV14
abundance: .
CDR3nt: TGTGCCAGCAGCCAAGCCAGGAACACTGAAGCTTTCTTT
CDR3aa: CASSQARNTEAFF

d_gene: TRBD1
j_gene: TRBJ1-2
v_gene: TRBV10-1
abundance: once
CDR3nt: TGCGCCAGCAGTGACCAAATCCGGGACAGACACTATGGCTACACCTTC
CDR3aa: CASSDQIRDRHYGYTF

d_gene: TRBD1
j_gene: TRBJ1-2
v_gene: TRBV7-8
abundance: .
CDR3nt: TGTGCCAGCAGCTTAGCACGGACAGGGGACGGCTATGGCTACACCTTC
CDR3aa: CASSLARTGDGYGYTF

d_gene: TRBD1
j_gene: TRBJ2-5
v_gene: TRBV15
abundance: once
CDR3nt: TGTGCCACCAGCAGAGGTGGGACAGGGGACCAAGAGACCCAGTACTTC
CDR3aa: CATSRGGTGDQETQYF